The 8 T cell receptor beta chains below all came from one sample that was sequenced in a study of CD8+CD57+ T cells in acquired aplastic anemia (dated by TCRdb to the late 2010s). The reads were generated on an Illumina HiSeq 2000. TCR beta VDJ combination and CDR3 sequence profiling used genomic DNA as the template. The raw public reads went through TCRdb reprocessing: fastp at Q25, MiXCR clone calling, in-frame beta chains kept. Each CDR3 protein appears once, grouped with its most common genes and DNA. Across this sample there are approximately 300,000 distinct CDR3 sequences, with roughly 53% seen only once. 1% to 1.5% of the sample belongs to the ten largest clones. The patients picked for sequencing were ones in whom flow cytometry had shown an expansion of CD8+CD57+ cells. Sequenced sample: sorted CD4+, CD8+, or CD8+CD57+ T cells (not recorded which) from PBMCs. The receptors shown here come from a human donor with aplastic anemia.

A few counts support this clonotype. This chain connects TRBV20-1 to TRBJ2-5; D might be TRBD2 (6 bases). Trimming took 7 bases from V and 3 from J, leaving 12 bases between them. The CDR3 spans 12 residues. Germline lookup yields CDR1 DFQATT and CDR2 SNEGSKA (reference sequence). In nucleotides, the CDR3 is TGCAGTGGAGCGGGTACCGAAGAGACCCAGTACTTC. It yields the protein CSGAGTEETQYF.

On this clonotype: The junction shows a germline mismatch at one end, possibly a read error. The chain links TRBV7-9 to TRBJ2-5; the D is unclear. The CDR3 length is 14 residues. CDR1 SEHNR and CDR2 FQNEAQ come from the germline V gene (reference sequence). Here the CDR3 DNA reads TGTGCTAGCAGCTTAAACAGCCTGGGGGAGACCCAGTACTTC. Its protein product is CASSLNSLGETQYF.

The J gene is TRBJ1-4, the V gene TRBV10-3, with no clear D. V lost 0 bases, J lost 7 bases, and 12 bases lay in between. Germline lookup yields CDR1 ENHRY and CDR2 SYGVKD. The CDR3 loop spans 15 amino acids. Here the CDR3 reads CAISESESESEKLFF. For the CDR3, the DNA is TGTGCCATCAGTGAGTCGGAGTCCGAGAGTGAAAAACTGTTTTTT.

J is TRBJ1-6 and V is TRBV19; D is ambiguous. V lost 6 bases, J lost 7 bases, and 13 bases lay in between. This CDR3 contains 14 residues. From germline, CDR1 is LNHDA and CDR2 SQIVND (reference sequence). The CDR3 region has the DNA TGTGCCAGTAGCATAACTAGCGGGAATTCACCCCTCCACTTT. Translating gives CASSITSGNSPLHF.

This sequence joins TRBV29-1 and TRBJ2-7, with TRBD2 matching over 11 bases. CDR1 is SQVTM, CDR2 ANQGSEA, per germline. J lost 4 bases, V lost 5 bases, and 4 bases had no gene match. This CDR3 contains 13 residues. The CDR3 spells CSVSSGRNYEQYF. CDR3 nucleotide sequence: TGCAGCGTTTCTAGCGGGAGGAATTACGAGCAGTACTTC.

This clonotype was seen a single time. This chain connects TRBV29-1 to TRBJ2-1; 7 nucleotides agree with TRBD2. CDR1 and CDR2 (germline): SQVTM, ANQGSEA. The CDR3 runs 13 residues. The CDR3 region has the DNA TGCGGCAGCGAACGGGGGGTAGGCAATGAGCAGTTCTTC. This sequence encodes CGSERGVGNEQFF.

A note on this clonotype: An end of the junction does not agree with germline; a read error may underlie this. V gene TRBV15 combines with J gene TRBJ1-6, with 7 bases matching TRBD1. The CDR3 consists of 14 residues. Germline CDR1 reads LNHNV; CDR2 reads YYDKDF (reference sequence). The CDR3 spells CATGRQGHNSPLHF. Written as DNA, the CDR3 is TGTGCCACCGGCAGACAGGGACATAATTCACCCCTCCACTTT.

This clonotype is a singleton in its sample. This chain connects TRBV10-3 to TRBJ1-5; no reliable D call. The V and J ends lost 0 bases and 1 base respectively, with 7 bases between them. CDR1 is ENHRY and CDR2 is SYGVKD in the germline V gene. The CDR3 is made up of 15 amino acids. Written as DNA, the CDR3 is TGTGCCATCAGTGAGTCACGGGGAAGCAATCAGCCCCAGCATTTT. Its protein product is CAISESRGSNQPQHF.